These 30 T cell receptor beta chains came from one sample sequenced in a study of CD8+CD57+ T cells in acquired aplastic anemia. Both TCR beta VDJ combination and CDR3 sequence profiling were carried out. Genomic DNA was the template for this profiling. TCRdb reanalysed the reads using MiXCR and keeps one entry per CDR3 protein. Of some 180,000 distinct CDR3 sequences in the sample, around 45% were seen once. Sequencing was carried out using sorted CD4+, CD8+, or CD8+CD57+ T cells (not recorded which) from PBMCs. These receptors originate from a human donor in good health.

This clonotype has ten or more counts. The chain has TRBV6-1 and TRBJ1-3; D perhaps matches TRBD1 (6 bases). CDR3 size: 14 residues. V was shortened by 7 bases and J by 1 base, with 11 bases between the two germline ends. Germline assignment: CDR1 MNHNS and CDR2 SASEGT. The DNA of the CDR3 is TGTGCCAGCATGATACAGGGATCTGGAAACACCATATATTTT. The encoded protein is CASMIQGSGNTIYF.

This clonotype was recorded many times. The chain is built from TRBV24-1 and TRBJ2-5; 9 nucleotides line up with TRBD1. The CDR3 runs 17 residues. CDR1 is KGHDR and CDR2 is SFDVKD in the germline V gene. The J segment lost 2 bases and the V segment lost 0 bases, leaving 6 bases of the junction unmatched. This CDR3 is CATSDLQDRGQQETQYF. In nucleotides, the CDR3 is TGTGCCACCAGTGATTTGCAGGACAGGGGACAACAAGAGACCCAGTACTTC.

CDR3 amino acids: CSARKLFF. CDR3 coding DNA: TGCAGTGCTAGGAAACTGTTTTTT. This chain joins TRBV20-1 and TRBJ1-4; no clear D gene. The V gene's germline CDR1 is DFQATT and CDR2 SNEGSKA (reference sequence). V gave up 3 bases and J gave up 11 bases, with 1 base separating them. The CDR3 extends over 8 amino acids.

Concerning this clonotype itself: A much larger clone lies one base from this, so it may be a read error. V usage is TRBV5-1 and J usage is TRBJ2-3; 9 nucleotides align to TRBD1. Germline CDR1 reads SGHRS; CDR2 reads YFSETQ. CDR3 length equals 15 residues. Here the CDR3 DNA reads TGCGCCAGCAGCACGGGACAGGGAGTCACCGATACGCGGTATTTT. Protein sequence: CASSTGQGVTDTRYF.

The rearrangement joins TRBV10-1 to TRBJ1-4; a possible D gene is TRBD1 (6 bases). This CDR3 spans 14 amino acids. V was pared by 6 bases and J by 7 bases, with 15 bases between. Germline CDR1 reads WNHNN; CDR2 reads SYGVQD (reference sequence). The CDR3 sequence is CASSPGGLGEKLFF. As DNA, the CDR3 is TGCGCCAGCAGCCCCGGGGGCCTCGGTGAAAAACTGTTTTTT.

V and J are TRBV28 and TRBJ2-2; no clear D. This CDR3 has 15 residues. The ends were cut back, 1 base at V and 2 bases at J, with 8 bases in the middle. From germline, CDR1 is MDHEN and CDR2 SYDVKM. CDR3 in amino acids: CASSLYGLNTGELFF. CDR3 DNA sequence: TGTGCCAGCAGTTTATACGGGCTTAACACCGGGGAGCTGTTTTTT.

V and J are TRBV19 and TRBJ1-6; 9 positions match TRBD1. CDR3 length: 14 residues. CDR1 and CDR2 (germline): LNHDA, SQIVND (reference sequence). Germline trimming cut 6 bases from V and 7 bases from J; bases unmatched to any gene: 4. The CDR3 loop reads CASRTGGSNSPLHF. CDR3 in DNA: TGTGCCAGTAGGACAGGGGGATCGAATTCACCCCTCCACTTT.

The genes are TRBV24-1 and TRBJ2-1, with 9 bases fitting TRBD2. Germline V gene lookup returns CDR1 KGHDR and CDR2 SFDVKD. After removal of 2 bases from V and 5 bases from J, the junction contained 3 bases not matched to a gene. The CDR3 length is 15 residues. This chain's CDR3 is CATSDSPSGNNEQFF. CDR3 DNA: TGTGCCACCAGTGATTCCCCTAGCGGGAACAATGAGCAGTTCTTC.

This clonotype has a handful of counts. This chain joins TRBV9 and TRBJ2-7; 14 bases are a match to TRBD2. Germline V CDR1 and CDR2: SGDLS, YYNGEE. Unmatched junction bases numbered 8, after V lost 7 bases and J lost 5 bases. The CDR3 runs 15 residues. CDR3 DNA: TGTGCCAGCGGCCCCAGACTAGCGGGAGGGAACGAGCAGTACTTC. It yields the protein CASGPRLAGGNEQYF.

The chain joins TRBV29-1 to TRBJ1-1; D gene uncertain. Between the trimmed V and J ends, which lost 2 bases and 0 bases, there was a span of 16 bases. This CDR3 comprises 16 residues. Germline V lookup: CDR1 SQVTM, CDR2 ANQGSEA. The CDR3 nucleotides are TGCAGCGTTGAACCTCGGCCGACGTACATGAACACTGAAGCTTTCTTT. Amino acids: CSVEPRPTYMNTEAFF.

This clonotype was counted ten times or more. V is TRBV4-2 and J is TRBJ2-5; 9 nucleotides match TRBD2. Germline values: CDR1 LGHNA, CDR2 YNFKEQ. The junction had 11 bases not matched to a gene; V was cut back by 1 base and J by 5 bases. This CDR3 comprises 17 residues. CDR3 nucleotide sequence: TGTGCCAGCAGCCAAGGCAGAGCGGGAGGTAGCATGGAGACCCAGTACTTC. Residues: CASSQGRAGGSMETQYF.

In this sample, this clonotype turned up once. V is TRBV20-1 and J is TRBJ2-7; 7 positions agree with TRBD2. The germline V gene has CDR1 DFQATT and CDR2 SNEGSKA (reference sequence). Losses at the gene ends were 1 base for V and 0 bases for J; bases not matched to a gene: 12. This CDR3 has 17 amino acids. CDR3 region: CSARGIHGASGSYEQYF. CDR3 coding DNA: TGCAGTGCTAGAGGTATTCACGGGGCTAGCGGCTCCTACGAGCAGTACTTC.

The chain recombines TRBV25-1 with TRBJ1-6; the D is unclear. Per the germline V gene, CDR1 is MGHDK and CDR2 is SYGVNS. The CDR3 contains 14 residues. V lost 6 bases, J lost 6 bases, and 12 bases lay in between. The CDR3 reads CASRGTFLNSPLHF. The CDR3, as DNA: TGTGCCAGCAGGGGAACATTCCTTAATTCACCCCTCCACTTT.

The CDR3 bases are TGTGCCATCAATGCCCGGAACACTGAAGCTTTCTTT. Protein sequence: CAINARNTEAFF. The rearrangement links TRBV10-3 to TRBJ1-1, with D uncertain. Trimming removed 7 bases at V and 1 base at J, with 7 bases between. The CDR3 runs to 12 residues. Germline values: CDR1 ENHRY, CDR2 SYGVKD.

Notes on this clonotype: Because it lacks the conserved phenylalanine or tryptophan at the end, this CDR3 is likely a read error. The rearrangement links TRBV25-1 to TRBJ1-6; 8 nucleotides match TRBD1. The V gene end was trimmed by 7 bases and the J gene end by 2 bases; junction bases not matched to a gene: 7. Germline CDR1 reads MGHDK; CDR2 reads SYGVNS. The CDR3 loop spans 16 amino acids. The CDR3 reads CASTYRGKTYNSPLHL. CDR3 nucleotide sequence: TGTGCCAGCACCTACAGGGGGAAAACCTATAATTCACCCCTCCACCTT.

This chain joins TRBV19 and TRBJ1-4, with no clear D. The V gene lost 8 bases and the J gene lost 0 bases, with 13 bases spanning the gap. The CDR3 contains 15 residues. Germline assignment: CDR1 LNHDA and CDR2 SQIVND (reference sequence). CDR3 nucleotide sequence: TGTGCCAGTGCGGGCCTTTCGGCAACTAATGAAAAACTGTTTTTT. Amino acid sequence: CASAGLSATNEKLFF. The variable domain in full, completed from reference TRBV19 and TRBJ1-4, reads DGGITQSPKYLFRKEGQNVTLSCEQNLNHDAMYWYRQDPGQGLRLIYYSQIVNDFQKGDIAEGYSVSREKKESFPLTVTSAQKNPTAFYLCASAGLSATNEKLFFGSGTQLSVL.

The J gene is TRBJ2-5, the V gene TRBV7-6, with TRBD1 identical over 8 bases. Per the germline V gene, CDR1 is SGHVS and CDR2 is FNYEAQ. The CDR3 consists of 13 residues. Germline trimming cut 5 bases from V and 5 bases from J; bases unmatched to any gene: 4. CDR3 residues: CASSLDRDETQYF. The CDR3 DNA is TGTGCCAGCAGCCTGGACAGGGATGAGACCCAGTACTTC.

This clonotype was recorded many times. This chain links TRBV6-1 with TRBJ1-1, with no clear D. The germline V gene encodes CDR1 MNHNS and CDR2 SASEGT. This CDR3 is built from 13 residues. Trimming left V 6 bases short and J 0 bases short, with 8 bases between. This CDR3 is CASRLELNTEAFF. Written as DNA, the CDR3 is TGTGCCAGCAGGCTCGAGTTGAACACTGAAGCTTTCTTT.

V is TRBV11-2 and J is TRBJ2-7, with TRBD2 identical over 7 bases. Trimming cost V 1 base and J 6 bases; bases outside gene matches: 3. The germline CDR1 and CDR2 sequences are SGHAT and FQNNGV. This CDR3 region has 13 residues. The CDR3: CASSLAGGSEQYF. CDR3 coding DNA: TGTGCCAGCAGCTTAGCGGGAGGAAGCGAGCAGTACTTC.

Comments on this clonotype: A junction boundary mismatches the germline segment, possibly from a read error. The V gene is TRBV7-7, the J gene TRBJ2-5; TRBD1 matches 8 bases. The CDR3 runs to 15 residues. Per germline, CDR1 SSHAT and CDR2 FNYEAQ (reference sequence). Written as DNA, the CDR3 is TGTGCTAGCAGCCAAGGGAGATCAGGGGGCGAGACCCAGTACTTC. Its protein is CASSQGRSGGETQYF.

V is TRBV19 and J is TRBJ2-3; 7 bases match TRBD2. The CDR3 totals 15 residues. V dropped 3 bases and J dropped 3; count of bases not matched to a gene: 6. CDR1 and CDR2 from the germline V gene are LNHDA and SQIVND (reference sequence). The CDR3: CASSIDPGGTDTQYF. Written as DNA, the CDR3 is TGTGCCAGTAGTATTGACCCCGGGGGGACAGATACGCAGTATTTT.

This clonotype came up once. This clone may be a read error of a much larger clone one base away. Because it lacks the conserved phenylalanine or tryptophan at the end, this CDR3 is likely a read error. The CDR3 coding sequence is TGCGCCAGCAGCTTGGTGGCAGAGAACACTGAAGCTTTCCTT. Translated, it gives CASSLVAENTEAFL. The rearrangement joins TRBV5-1 to TRBJ1-1; D unclear. CDR3 length equals 14 residues. Germline V gene sequence: CDR1 SGHRS, CDR2 YFSETQ. V was shortened by 0 bases and J by 1 base, with 7 bases between the two germline ends.

This clonotype was seen once. The V call is TRBV12-3 or TRBV12-4, the J call TRBJ1-1; tentatively, D is TRBD1 (6 bases). There are 14 residues in the CDR3. Deletions cut 2 bases from V and 6 bases from J, with 13 bases between. Here the CDR3 DNA reads TGTGCCAGCAGTTTAAGGGGGTTTATTCCTGAAGCTTTCTTT. Its translation: CASSLRGFIPEAFF.

The CDR3 DNA sequence: TGTGCCAGCAGCCAAGGTAGCGGGAAGTCCCACAATGAGCAGTTCTTC. Its translation: CASSQGSGKSHNEQFF. The rearrangement links TRBV3-1 to TRBJ2-1; 8 positions agree with TRBD2. The CDR3 extends over 16 amino acids. Trimming at V came to 1 base and at J to 5 bases, leaving 7 bases not matched to a gene. Germline V gives CDR1 LGHDT, CDR2 YNNKEL (reference sequence).

CDR3 region: CATSRERDRGTDTQYF. In DNA, the CDR3 is TGTGCCACCAGCAGAGAGCGGGACAGGGGCACAGATACGCAGTATTTT. The chain employs TRBV15 and TRBJ2-3, with 9 bases lining up with TRBD1. The CDR3 contains 16 residues. The V gene's germline CDR1 is LNHNV and CDR2 YYDKDF (reference sequence). V trimming: 0 bases; J trimming: 1 base; junction bases outside the gene matches: 2.

The table lists this clonotype with many counts. The chain recombines TRBV6-2 or TRBV6-3 with TRBJ2-7, with a weak D call TRBD2 (6 bases). V was clipped by 4 bases and J by 2 bases, with 24 bases between them. Germline V gene lookup returns CDR1 MNHEY and CDR2 SVGEGT. The CDR3 sequence is 18 residues long. The CDR3 spells CASSWMRLVNDKTYEQYF. The CDR3 region has the DNA TGTGCCAGCAGTTGGATGCGACTAGTCAACGATAAGACCTACGAGCAGTACTTC.

At least ten counts were recorded for this clonotype. The V call is TRBV7-2, the J call TRBJ1-5, with TRBD1 as a possible D gene (6 bases). The germline V gene encodes CDR1 SGHTA and CDR2 FQGNSA. The CDR3 spans 15 residues. V was cut by 5 bases and J by 4 bases, with 15 bases left in between. The CDR3 DNA reads as TGTGCCAGCAGCGGGAACAGGGCATCTAATCAGCCCCAGCATTTT. Its protein product is CASSGNRASNQPQHF.

At least ten counts were recorded for this clonotype. The chain recombines TRBV20-1 with TRBJ1-5, with D possibly TRBD1 on 6 matching bases. This CDR3 is built from 14 residues. The germline CDR1 and CDR2 sequences are DFQATT and SNEGSKA (reference sequence). V gave up 5 bases and J gave up 2 bases, with 13 bases separating them. The CDR3 is CSASRGSGNQPQHF. The CDR3 region has the DNA TGCAGTGCTTCCAGGGGTTCGGGCAATCAGCCCCAGCATTTT.

The chain links TRBV15 to TRBJ1-6; 11 nucleotides agree with TRBD1. This CDR3 is built from 17 residues. V gave up 9 bases and J gave up 9 bases; unmatched junction bases: 16. From germline, CDR1 is LNHNV and CDR2 YYDKDF (reference sequence). CDR3 in amino acids: CATNGQGAEGQGSPLHF. In DNA form, the CDR3 reads TGTGCCACAAACGGACAGGGGGCGGAGGGACAAGGTTCACCCCTCCACTTT.

This clonotype was detected many times. The gene calls are TRBV13 and TRBJ2-1, with D tentatively TRBD2 (6 bases). Germline V gene data show CDR1 as PRHDT and CDR2 as FYEKMQ (reference sequence). V was trimmed by 5 bases and J by 7 bases, leaving 18 bases between them. CDR3 size: 15 residues. The CDR3 coding sequence is TGTGCCAGCAGCCGGGACGTGGCGGGGAGGAATGAGCAGTTCTTC. Translated: CASSRDVAGRNEQFF.